This is a list of T cell receptor beta chains from one sample in a study of spatial heterogeneity in lung cancer. TCRdb re-called the 5' RACE reads through MiXCR, storing one row per CDR3 protein. Of just over 3,000 distinct CDR3 sequences in the sample, more than 15% are singletons; the top ten hold about 10%. Material: lung tumor tissue, obtained at surgery. The origin of the receptors is a male donor with early-stage non-small cell lung cancer. Both conserved end residues are part of each CDR3. D genes are given only for firm matches. A row's size may be missing; if present it is once, few, many or a size class.

few	TRBV11-2	.	TRBJ2-3	TGTGCCAGCAGCTCACAAGGGGGTTACGGGACAGATACGCAGTATTTT	CASSSQGGYGTDTQYF
large	TRBV19	.	TRBJ1-5	TGTGCCAGTAGATCTATAGCCTACCCGGACGGGTATCAGCCCCAGCATTTT	CASRSIAYPDGYQPQHF
few	TRBV9	.	TRBJ1-5	TGTGCCAGCAGCGTAGCACCGGGCCGGAGCCAGCCCCAGCATTTT	CASSVAPGRSQPQHF
.	TRBV25-1	.	TRBJ2-1	TGTGCCAGCAGCACAGGGTACGGCTCCTACAATGAGCAGTTCTTC	CASSTGYGSYNEQFF
medium-sized	TRBV5-6	TRBD2	TRBJ2-7	TGTGCCAGCAGCCCCTATCTTAGGACTAGCGTCACCTACGAGCAGTACTTC	CASSPYLRTSVTYEQYF
medium-sized	TRBV28	.	TRBJ2-3	TGTGCCAGCAGTTTATCGACGGGGCTGTGGACGCAGTATTTT	CASSLSTGLWTQYF
.	TRBV12-3/TRBV12-4	.	TRBJ2-2	TGTGCCAGCAGTTTCAGTTCGGGCGTCGGGGAGCTGTTTTTT	CASSFSSGVGELFF
medium-sized	TRBV20-1	TRBD2	TRBJ2-3	TGCAGTGCTAGCGGGACTAGCGGGAGATTGAGAGATACGCAGTATTTT	CSASGTSGRLRDTQYF
medium-sized	TRBV28	.	TRBJ2-1	TGTGCCAGCAGACAAACCCTCAGGGGTGAGCAGTTCTTC	CASRQTLRGEQFF
medium-sized	TRBV2	.	TRBJ2-7	TGTGCCAGCGGGGTACAAAAAGCGCACGAGCAGTACTTC	CASGVQKAHEQYF
.	TRBV11-2	.	TRBJ2-5	TGTGCCAGCAGCTTAGGGGCAGAAGTAGAGACCCAGTACTTC	CASSLGAEVETQYF
medium-sized	TRBV28	.	TRBJ2-1	TGTGCCAGCAGTTATCTAATTCCGGCCCTTCCGAGCCAGGTCCCCTACAATGAGCAGTTCTTC	CASSYLIPALPSQVPYNEQFF
medium-sized	TRBV10-2	.	TRBJ1-2	TGCGCCAGCAGTGAGTCGTCAGGGATTTCCTATGGCTACACCTTC	CASSESSGISYGYTF
.	TRBV20-1	.	TRBJ2-7	TGCAGTGCTAGAGATACCCTCTGGTCCGCCAATTCGCTCTTC	CSARDTLWSANSLF
medium-sized	TRBV27	.	TRBJ1-5	TGTGCCAGCAGTTTCCGTGATCAGCCCCAGCATTTT	CASSFRDQPQHF
large	TRBV7-9	.	TRBJ2-3	TGTGCCAGCAGCTTAGGCGGGACAGATACGCAGTATTTT	CASSLGGTDTQYF
medium-sized	TRBV7-2	.	TRBJ2-1	TGTGCCAGCACGTTGGGACGAGGGAACAATGAGCAGTTCTTC	CASTLGRGNNEQFF
many	TRBV5-1	.	TRBJ1-1	TGCGCCAGCAGCTTGGATTCTGCTCAGGGTTTCGGGTCTTTCTTT	CASSLDSAQGFGSFF
few	TRBV13	.	TRBJ2-7	TGTGCCAGCAGCTCCCGCGAGACATCCTACGAGCAGTACTTC	CASSSRETSYEQYF
few	TRBV7-2	.	TRBJ1-5	TGTGCCAGCAGCCTTGGGACGGACTTTCAGCCCCAGCATTTT	CASSLGTDFQPQHF
medium-sized	TRBV14	.	TRBJ1-2	TGTGCCAGCAGCCAACGAAGATTCTATGGCTACACCTTC	CASSQRRFYGYTF
.	TRBV3-1	TRBD2	TRBJ2-2	TGTGCCAGCAGCCCCAGACTAGCGGACACCGGGGAGCTGTTTTTT	CASSPRLADTGELFF
medium-sized	TRBV12-3/TRBV12-4	.	TRBJ2-1	TGTGCCAGCACCCCTGGAGTCGAGCAGTTCTTC	CASTPGVEQFF
few	TRBV2	TRBD2	TRBJ2-4	TGTGCCAGCAGTGAAGTGTTCAGCCCGCGAGGACATGGGAGCGGGATAACCAAAAACATTCAGTACTTC	CASSEVFSPRGHGSGITKNIQYF
.	TRBV28	TRBD1	TRBJ1-1	TGTGCCAGCAGTATACGACAGGGATTGAACACTGAAGCTTTCTTT	CASSIRQGLNTEAFF
medium-sized	TRBV5-6	.	TRBJ2-3	TGTGCCAGCAGCTATGCTACAGATACGCAGTATTTT	CASSYATDTQYF
medium-sized	TRBV20-1	TRBD1	TRBJ1-2	TGCAGTGCTATAACAGGGGAAGGTGGCTACACCTTC	CSAITGEGGYTF
.	TRBV6-1	.	TRBJ1-2	TGTGCCAGCGGAGGGAGGGATGAATTTTATGGCTACACCTTC	CASGGRDEFYGYTF
many	TRBV7-2	.	TRBJ2-7	TGTGCCAGCAGTTCCCCTCGGGCCGCGTACGAGCAGTACTTC	CASSSPRAAYEQYF
medium-sized	TRBV9	TRBD1	TRBJ1-3	TGTGCCAGCAGCAACCATCCGGGACAGAGCTCTGGAAACACCATATATTTT	CASSNHPGQSSGNTIYF
few	TRBV7-2	.	TRBJ1-1	TGTGCCAGCAGCTTAGGACAGATGAAAGCTTTCTTT	CASSLGQMKAFF
medium-sized	TRBV28	TRBD2	TRBJ2-1	TGTGCCAGCACCCCAAGCGGGAGCATCTCCTACAATGAGCAGTTCTTC	CASTPSGSISYNEQFF
.	TRBV10-3	.	TRBJ1-4	TGTGCCATCTCGACAGCTACTGAGGAAAAACTGTTTTTT	CAISTATEEKLFF
medium-sized	TRBV6-5	TRBD2	TRBJ2-3	TGTGCCAGCAGTTACTCGAGCGGGACTAGCGGGAGGGCCGCGGATACGCAGTATTTT	CASSYSSGTSGRAADTQYF
few	TRBV5-6	.	TRBJ1-1	TGTGCCAGCAGCTTGGTAGGGAGGACTGAAGCTTTCTTT	CASSLVGRTEAFF
.	TRBV5-4	.	TRBJ2-3	TGTGCCAGCAGCTTGGGTTTATTGCCCGATACGCAGTATTTT	CASSLGLLPDTQYF